These T cell receptor beta chains were read from a single sample in a study of T-cell memory formation after mild COVID-19. TCRdb re-derived calls from the 5' RACE reads in MiXCR, one entry per CDR3 protein. The data show roughly 450,000 distinct CDR3 sequences, around a sixth seen once. The material sequenced was PBMCs or a T cell subset sorted from them (not recorded which). The receptors stem from an adult woman who had mild COVID-19 (a few samples of this study predate the infection). Cell type and time point are not known. The CDR3 runs from the conserved cysteine through the conserved F or W. Fields, in order: D gene, J gene, clone size, V gene, CDR3 DNA, CDR3 protein. D genes are given only for firm matches. The size of a clone is reported for some rows only, either as once, few or many, or as a class for expanded clones.

-	TRBJ1-1	-	TRBV7-9	TGTGCCAGCAGTTTCACCAGGGCCGAAGCTTTCTTT	CASSFTRAEAFF
-	TRBJ1-2	many	TRBV5-1	TGCGCCAGCAGCCCAAATCTAGACAGGCGCTATGGCTACACCTTC	CASSPNLDRRYGYTF
-	TRBJ2-5	-	TRBV7-8	TGTGCCAGCAGCCCCAGCCGGGCTCGAGAGACCCAGTACTTC	CASSPSRARETQYF
TRBD2	TRBJ2-3	few	TRBV14	TGTGCCAGCAGCCGCACCCCGGGACTAGCGGCAGATACGCAGTATTTT	CASSRTPGLAADTQYF
-	TRBJ2-1	few	TRBV24-1	TGTGCCACCAGTGATTTAGGACAGTACAATGAGCAGTTCTTC	CATSDLGQYNEQFF
-	TRBJ2-2	-	TRBV30	TGTGCCTGGAACGGATACAGGGCCGGGGAGCTGTTTTTT	CAWNGYRAGELFF
TRBD1	TRBJ1-1	-	TRBV30	TGTGCCTGGAGACAGACAGGGAAGGGCGGTGAAGCTTTCTTT	CAWRQTGKGGEAFF
-	TRBJ2-5	-	TRBV12-3/TRBV12-4	TGTGCCAGCAGTTTAGAGTGGACGGAGACCCAGTACTTC	CASSLEWTETQYF
-	TRBJ2-7	few	TRBV19	TGTGCCAGTAGTGACCCCGGGACCTCCCGCTCCTACGAGCAGTACTTC	CASSDPGTSRSYEQYF
-	TRBJ2-1	-	TRBV27	TGTGCCAGCAGTTCCCCCCGCAGGGGTGGGTCCTACAATGAGCAGTTCTTC	CASSSPRRGGSYNEQFF
TRBD2	TRBJ2-1	few	TRBV9	TGTGCCAGTCAGCGGGAGGCCCACAATGAGCAGTTCTTC	CASQREAHNEQFF
TRBD1	TRBJ1-1	many	TRBV7-2	TGTGCCAGCAGCTTTAAAACAGGGGGTGAAGCTTTCTTT	CASSFKTGGEAFF
-	TRBJ2-1	-	TRBV3-1	TGTGCCAGCAGTCCCGGTGGCGTGGGGGCCAATGAGCAGTTCTTC	CASSPGGVGANEQFF
TRBD2	TRBJ2-7	once	TRBV5-1	TGCGCCAGCAGCTTTGGGACTAGCGGGAGCCAGACCTACGAGCAGTACTTC	CASSFGTSGSQTYEQYF
TRBD1	TRBJ1-1	few	TRBV5-1	TGCGCCAGCAGCTTATGGGACAGCAACACTGAAGCTTTCTTT	CASSLWDSNTEAFF
-	TRBJ2-3	few	TRBV24-1	TGTGCCACCAGTGATTCCAGGGTGTCTAGCACAGATACGCAGTATTTT	CATSDSRVSSTDTQYF
TRBD1	TRBJ1-2	-	TRBV12-3/TRBV12-4	TGTGCCAGCAGTCGCTCGGGAAGGGACAGGGGAGCGGATGGCTACACCTTC	CASSRSGRDRGADGYTF
TRBD1	TRBJ1-2	few	TRBV20-1	TGCAGTGCTTTCCGGACAGGCCCTGACTATGGCTACACCTTC	CSAFRTGPDYGYTF
-	TRBJ2-7	-	TRBV7-9	TGTGCCAGCAGCTTAGTGACGCGGTCCCTCTACGAGCAGTACTTC	CASSLVTRSLYEQYF
-	TRBJ2-7	-	TRBV5-6	TGTGCCAGCAGCTTGGTCGGGTTAGCGGATTCGTCACACGAGCAGTACTTC	CASSLVGLADSSHEQYF
-	TRBJ1-1	-	TRBV5-1	TGCGCCAGCAGCAGCAGGGAGTTCACTGAAGCTTTCTTT	CASSSREFTEAFF
TRBD2	TRBJ2-4	-	TRBV9	TGTGCCAGCAGCGAGGGTTCCGGGACTAGCGTTTTTCTTCAGTACTTC	CASSEGSGTSVFLQYF
-	TRBJ2-1	-	TRBV18	TGTGCCAGCTCACCCCTCGGGTTCATTGCGGATGAGCAGTTCTTC	CASSPLGFIADEQFF
TRBD1	TRBJ1-1	few	TRBV9	TGTGCCAGCAGCGCAGACGCACAGGGGGAAACTGAAGCTTTCTTT	CASSADAQGETEAFF
-	TRBJ2-1	-	TRBV3-1	TGTGCCAGCAGCCAAGAGATTGACTCCTACAATGAGCAGTTCTTC	CASSQEIDSYNEQFF
TRBD1	TRBJ2-1	few	TRBV12-3/TRBV12-4	TGTGCCAGCAGTGACCCGGACAGGGCCTCCACCCACAATGAGCAGTTCTTC	CASSDPDRASTHNEQFF
TRBD2	TRBJ2-5	few	TRBV6-5	TGTGCCAGCAGAACTAGCGGGGGAAAAGAGACCCAGTACTTC	CASRTSGGKETQYF
-	TRBJ2-5	-	TRBV3-1	TGTGCCAGCAGCCAAGTCGGACGGGGGCTACAAGAGACCCAGTACTTC	CASSQVGRGLQETQYF
-	TRBJ2-7	-	TRBV3-1	TGTGCCAGCAGCCAAGAGTCCCGGAACCCTTACGAGCAGTACTTC	CASSQESRNPYEQYF
-	TRBJ2-2	-	TRBV14	TGTGCCAGCAGCCAAGATCTCGCGTCCCACCTCTGGGGCAGGCCTAACACCGGGGAGCTGTTTTTT	CASSQDLASHLWGRPNTGELFF
TRBD2	TRBJ2-7	-	TRBV5-1	TGCGCCAGCAGCTTGGAGGCTAGCGGGAGAACCTACGAGCAGTACTTC	CASSLEASGRTYEQYF
-	TRBJ1-2	few	TRBV20-1	TGCAGTGCAGATCCCGACAGGCAGAACTATGGCTACACCTTC	CSADPDRQNYGYTF
-	TRBJ1-2	-	TRBV25-1	TGTGCCAGCAGACAGAACTATGGCTACACCTTC	CASRQNYGYTF
TRBD2	TRBJ2-1	-	TRBV24-1	TGTGCCACCAGTGATGCACCTAGCGGGAGGGGATCCAATGAGCAGTTCTTC	CATSDAPSGRGSNEQFF
TRBD2	TRBJ2-2	few	TRBV7-3	TGTGCCAGCAGCTTTATGGGCGGGAGTCTTACCGGGGAGCTGTTTTTT	CASSFMGGSLTGELFF
-	TRBJ2-5	-	TRBV5-1	TGCGCCAGCAGCTCCTTCCCAGGGTTAGAGACCCAGTACTTC	CASSSFPGLETQYF
TRBD1	TRBJ1-2	-	TRBV5-1	TGCGCCAGCAGCTTGTCGGCAATTAGACAGGGGGGCCATGGCTACACCTTC	CASSLSAIRQGGHGYTF
-	TRBJ2-3	-	TRBV5-1	TGCGCCAGCAGCTTGTTTTCGTCAAGCGGTAGCACAGATACGCAGTATTTT	CASSLFSSSGSTDTQYF
TRBD1	TRBJ1-1	-	TRBV5-5	TGTGCCAGCAGCTTTCGCACAGGGGTGGTGAACACTGAAGCTTTCTTT	CASSFRTGVVNTEAFF
-	TRBJ1-5	many	TRBV20-1	TGCAGTGCTAGAGATCCTTTCTACAGGGAGGACGTGGGCAATCAGCCCCAGCATTTT	CSARDPFYREDVGNQPQHF
TRBD2	TRBJ2-1	-	TRBV13	TGTGCCAGCAGCTACGGGACTAGCGGGAGGGCCTCCTACAATGAGCAGTTCTTC	CASSYGTSGRASYNEQFF
-	TRBJ2-1	many	TRBV20-1	TGCAGTGCTAGTATCGGGAAACCGAAGTACAATGAGCAGTTCTTC	CSASIGKPKYNEQFF
-	TRBJ2-2	-	TRBV5-1	TGCGCCAGCAGCTCTACAGGGAATTCGAACACCGGGGAGCTGTTTTTT	CASSSTGNSNTGELFF
-	TRBJ2-3	few	TRBV11-2	TGTGCCAGCAGCTTATTCCCCGGGGGTCTCGCAAATACGCAGTATTTT	CASSLFPGGLANTQYF
-	TRBJ1-2	-	TRBV5-4	TGTGCCAGCAGCTGGACCGGCTCGGGAGGCTACACCTTC	CASSWTGSGGYTF
TRBD1	TRBJ1-2	-	TRBV5-1	TGCGCCAGCAGCTTGGAAGGGGGCGAATATGGCTACACCTTC	CASSLEGGEYGYTF
-	TRBJ2-1	many	TRBV10-2	TGCGCCAGCATAATTACGCGGGGTTACAATGAGCAGTTCTTC	CASIITRGYNEQFF
-	TRBJ2-2	-	TRBV12-3/TRBV12-4	TGTACCAGCAGTTTTGGGGCCGGGGAGCTGTTTTTT	CTSSFGAGELFF
TRBD2	TRBJ2-3	-	TRBV7-3	TGTGCCAGCAGCTTAACGGGGGGACTAGCGGGAGTCAGCACAGATACGCAGTATTTT	CASSLTGGLAGVSTDTQYF
-	TRBJ2-7	many	TRBV5-6	TGTGCCAGCAGCTTGCTACAGGCGAGCTACGAGCAGTACTTC	CASSLLQASYEQYF
-	TRBJ1-1	many	TRBV18	TGTGCCAGCTCACCCCAAGAGAACACTGAAGCTTTCTTT	CASSPQENTEAFF
-	TRBJ2-2	many	TRBV29-1	TGCAGCGTTATCGGGGTCCCGCCCGGGGAGCTGTTTTTT	CSVIGVPPGELFF
-	TRBJ2-2	-	TRBV12-3/TRBV12-4	TGTGCCAGCAGTTTGGAAGGGTTCACCGGGGAGCTGTTTTTT	CASSLEGFTGELFF
TRBD1	TRBJ2-3	many	TRBV5-1	TGCGCCAGCAGCTTGGGACAGGGATCGGCGGGCACAGATACGCAGTATTTT	CASSLGQGSAGTDTQYF
-	TRBJ2-7	-	TRBV2	TGTGCCAGCACTTTTTTGGGGACGGGAGAGCAGTACTTC	CASTFLGTGEQYF
TRBD1	TRBJ2-4	-	TRBV7-9	TGTGCCAGCAGCAACAGGGGATCAGCCAAAAACATTCAGTACTTC	CASSNRGSAKNIQYF
-	TRBJ2-1	few	TRBV12-3/TRBV12-4	TGTGCCAGCAGTAGCTCTAGATCCCCTGAGCAGTTCTTC	CASSSSRSPEQFF
-	TRBJ2-2	once	TRBV6-5	TGTGCCAGCAGTTACTCCTTGGCGGGGCTCCTTTTGAACACCGGGGAGCTGTTTTTT	CASSYSLAGLLLNTGELFF